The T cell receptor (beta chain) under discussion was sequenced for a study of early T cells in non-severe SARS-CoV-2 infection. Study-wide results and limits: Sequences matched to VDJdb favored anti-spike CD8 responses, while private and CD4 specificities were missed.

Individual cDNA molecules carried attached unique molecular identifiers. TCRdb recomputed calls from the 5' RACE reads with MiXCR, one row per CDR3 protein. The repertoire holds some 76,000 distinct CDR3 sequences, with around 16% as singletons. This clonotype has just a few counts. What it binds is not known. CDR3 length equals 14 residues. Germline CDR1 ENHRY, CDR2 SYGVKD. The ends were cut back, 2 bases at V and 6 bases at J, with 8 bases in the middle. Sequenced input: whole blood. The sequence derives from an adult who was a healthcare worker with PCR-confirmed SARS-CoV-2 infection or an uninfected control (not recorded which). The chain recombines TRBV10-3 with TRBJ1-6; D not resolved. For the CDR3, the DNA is TGTGCCATCAGTGAGCAGAACCCTAATTCACCCCTCCACTTT. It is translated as CAISEQNPNSPLHF.